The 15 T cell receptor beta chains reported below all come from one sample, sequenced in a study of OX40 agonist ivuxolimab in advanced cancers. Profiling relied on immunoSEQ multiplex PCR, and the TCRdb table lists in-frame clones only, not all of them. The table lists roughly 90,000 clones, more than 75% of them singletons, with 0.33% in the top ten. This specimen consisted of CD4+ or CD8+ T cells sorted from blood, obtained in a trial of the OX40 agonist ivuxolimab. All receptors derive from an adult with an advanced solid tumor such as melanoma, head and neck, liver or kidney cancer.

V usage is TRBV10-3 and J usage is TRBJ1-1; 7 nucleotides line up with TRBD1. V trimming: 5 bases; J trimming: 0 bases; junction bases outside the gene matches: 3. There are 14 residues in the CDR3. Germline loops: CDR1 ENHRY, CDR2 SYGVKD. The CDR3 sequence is CAISWGQMNTEAFF. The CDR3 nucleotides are TGTGCCATCAGTTGGGGACAGATGAACACTGAAGCTTTCTTT.

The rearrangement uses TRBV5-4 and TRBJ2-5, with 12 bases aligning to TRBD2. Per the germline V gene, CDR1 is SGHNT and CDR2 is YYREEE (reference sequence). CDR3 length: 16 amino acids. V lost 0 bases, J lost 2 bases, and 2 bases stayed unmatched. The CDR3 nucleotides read TGTGCCAGCAGCTTGGGACTAGCGGGAGTACAAGAGACCCAGTACTTC. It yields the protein CASSLGLAGVQETQYF.

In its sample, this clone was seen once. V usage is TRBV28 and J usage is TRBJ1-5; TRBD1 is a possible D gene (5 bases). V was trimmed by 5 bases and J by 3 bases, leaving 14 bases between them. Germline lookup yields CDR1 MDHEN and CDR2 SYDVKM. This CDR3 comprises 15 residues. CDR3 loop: CASSKPGRINQPQHF. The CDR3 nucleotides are TGTGCCAGCAGTAAACCGGGACGGATCAATCAGCCCCAGCATTTT.

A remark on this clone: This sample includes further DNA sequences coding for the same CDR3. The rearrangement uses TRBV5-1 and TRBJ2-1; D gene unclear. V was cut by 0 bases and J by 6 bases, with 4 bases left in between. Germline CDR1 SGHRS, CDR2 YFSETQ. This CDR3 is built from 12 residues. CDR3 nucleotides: TGCGCCAGCAGCTTGGACCTCAATGAGCAGTTCTTC. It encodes CASSLDLNEQFF.

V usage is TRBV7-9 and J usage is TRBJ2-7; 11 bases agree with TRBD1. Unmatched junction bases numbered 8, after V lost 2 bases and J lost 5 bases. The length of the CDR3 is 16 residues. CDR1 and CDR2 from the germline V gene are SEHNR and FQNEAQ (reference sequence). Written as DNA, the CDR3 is TGTGCCAGCAGCTTAAGTAGGACAGGGGGCAGTAACGAGCAGTACTTC. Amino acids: CASSLSRTGGSNEQYF.

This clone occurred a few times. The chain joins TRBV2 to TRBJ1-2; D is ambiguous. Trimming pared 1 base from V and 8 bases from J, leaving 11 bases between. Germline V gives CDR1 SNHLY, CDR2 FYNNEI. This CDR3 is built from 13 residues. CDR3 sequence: CASSEGQTAGYTF. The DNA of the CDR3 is TGTGCCAGCAGTGAAGGGCAGACTGCAGGCTACACCTTC.

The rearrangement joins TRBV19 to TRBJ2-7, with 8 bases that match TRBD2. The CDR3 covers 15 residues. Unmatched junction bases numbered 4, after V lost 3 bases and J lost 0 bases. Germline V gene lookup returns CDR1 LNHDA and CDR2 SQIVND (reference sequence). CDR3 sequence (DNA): TGTGCCAGTAGTATGACTAGCGCCGCCTCCTACGAGCAGTACTTC. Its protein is CASSMTSAASYEQYF. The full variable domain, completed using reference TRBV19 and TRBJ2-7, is DGGITQSPKYLFRKEGQNVTLSCEQNLNHDAMYWYRQDPGQGLRLIYYSQIVNDFQKGDIAEGYSVSREKKESFPLTVTSAQKNPTAFYLCASSMTSAASYEQYFGPGTRLTVT.

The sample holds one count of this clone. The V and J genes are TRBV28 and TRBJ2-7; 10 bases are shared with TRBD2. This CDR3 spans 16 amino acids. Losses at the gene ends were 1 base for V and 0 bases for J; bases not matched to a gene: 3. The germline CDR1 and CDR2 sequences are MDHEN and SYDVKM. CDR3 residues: CASSLSSGGSSYEQYF. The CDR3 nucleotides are TGTGCCAGCAGTTTATCTAGCGGGGGTAGCTCCTACGAGCAGTACTTC.

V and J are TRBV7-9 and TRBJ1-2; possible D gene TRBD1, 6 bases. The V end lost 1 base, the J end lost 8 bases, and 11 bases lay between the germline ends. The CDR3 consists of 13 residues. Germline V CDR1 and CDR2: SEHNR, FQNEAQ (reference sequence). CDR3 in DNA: TGTGCCAGCAGCTTAGAGGGGGTCCGCGGCTACACCTTC. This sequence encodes CASSLEGVRGYTF.

The CDR3 DNA is TGTGCCAGCTCACCATTAACCCCGGGAGCCTACGAGCAGTACTTC. Residues: CASSPLTPGAYEQYF. The V call is TRBV18, the J call TRBJ2-7; D is perhaps TRBD2 (6 bases). This CDR3 has 15 residues. Trimming took off 2 bases at V and 2 bases at J, with 13 bases between the two ends. Germline V gene lookup returns CDR1 KGHSH and CDR2 LQKENI.

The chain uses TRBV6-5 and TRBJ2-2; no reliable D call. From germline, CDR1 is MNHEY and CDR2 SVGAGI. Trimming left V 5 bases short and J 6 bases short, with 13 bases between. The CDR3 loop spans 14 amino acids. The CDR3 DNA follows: TGTGCCAGCAGTAGATACTCCCCATCCGGGGAGCTGTTTTTT. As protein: CASSRYSPSGELFF.

The CDR3 region has the DNA TGTGCCAGCTCCATGTTGAACCCCCCCTACGAGCAGTACTTC. It codes for CASSMLNPPYEQYF. The chain employs TRBV27 and TRBJ2-7; D not certain. Trimming stripped 8 bases from V and 2 bases from J, with 16 bases between. Germline V gives CDR1 MNHEY, CDR2 SMNVEV (reference sequence). This CDR3 contains 14 residues.

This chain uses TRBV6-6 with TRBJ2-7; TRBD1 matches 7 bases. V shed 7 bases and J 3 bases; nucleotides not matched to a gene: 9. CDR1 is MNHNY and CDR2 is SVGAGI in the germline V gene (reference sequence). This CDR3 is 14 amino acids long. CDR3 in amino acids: CASTQPGQIYEQYF. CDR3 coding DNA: TGTGCCAGCACCCAACCGGGACAGATCTACGAGCAGTACTTC.

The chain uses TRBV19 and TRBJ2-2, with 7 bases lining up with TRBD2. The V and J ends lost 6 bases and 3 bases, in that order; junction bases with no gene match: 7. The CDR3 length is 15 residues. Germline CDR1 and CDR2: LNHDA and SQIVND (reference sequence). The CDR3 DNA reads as TGTGCCAGTAGCTCCTCAGCGGGATACACCGGGGAGCTGTTTTTT. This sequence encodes CASSSSAGYTGELFF.

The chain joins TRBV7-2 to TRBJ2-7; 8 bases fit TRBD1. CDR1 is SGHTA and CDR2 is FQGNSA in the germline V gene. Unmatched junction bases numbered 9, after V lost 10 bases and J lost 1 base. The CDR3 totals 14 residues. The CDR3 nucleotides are TGTGCCACAGCGGTGGGACAGGAGTCCTACGAGCAGTACTTC. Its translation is CATAVGQESYEQYF.